This TCR beta chain was captured by sequencing in a study of CD8 T cells in Susac syndrome (dated by TCRdb to the late 2010s). The study in broad terms: Whether CD8+ T cell activation and differentiation in Susac syndrome was antigen driven was tested using repertoire sequencing.

RNA was extracted using the RNeasy kit, and about 0.45 to 1 microgram was reverse transcribed with random hexamers. The immunoSEQ multiplex PCR assay, covering 54 Vbeta and 13 Jbeta segments, was used to amplify TCR beta CDR3 regions. To correct PCR amplification bias, a synthetic template baseline was used for both primer optimization and computational correction. The published analysis was carried out like this. Reads were annotated to V, D and J genes according to IMGT and were analyzed with immunoSEQ Analyzer, with only productive sequences retained. Clonality was computed as one minus Shannon entropy normalized by log2 of the number of productive unique sequences. For each patient and control, public and private clones were evaluated within the 100 most prevalent clones. Clones were defined as Susac-specific when absent from the healthy and MS cohorts, from 1,000 to 1,100 published viral clones and from other ImmuneACCESS disease sequences. TCRdb reran the public reads through fastp at Q25 and MiXCR, keeping productive beta chains. Each CDR3 protein gets just one entry, which takes the most common genes and DNA from the rows behind it. The V and J calls and clone size are TCRdb's, not the authors'. In all, the sample holds 100,000 to 150,000 distinct CDR3 sequences, and more than 90% of those were seen once. The top ten constitute more than 0.1% of the sample.

What the research found in general, with its limitations: The study acknowledged that relatively few individuals were included in the TCR sequencing and HLA analysis.

Notes on this clonotype: Its antigen is currently not known. No base-level quality is on record; no much larger clone is a single base apart.

The CDR3 goes from the cysteine to the phenylalanine over 14 residues. The only DNA kept is the CDR3, 42 bases in frame from the first base. After removal of 2 bases from V and 7 bases from J, the junction retains 6 bases not matched to a gene. The germline V gene specifies MGHDK as CDR1 and SYGVNS as CDR2. Peripheral blood CD8+ and CD4+ T cells from healthy donors, Susac syndrome patients and multiple sclerosis patients were profiled using high-throughput TCR beta sequencing. The healthy donors served as controls matched for age and sex. Bulk CD8+ and CD4+ T cells were purified by magnetic negative isolation, while CD8+ TEMRA cells were enriched using FACS. Blood was drawn into EDTA tubes, processed within 24 hours, and PBMCs were isolated by density gradient centrifugation. PBMCs destined for TCR sequencing were cryopreserved in liquid nitrogen and later thawed in a 37 °C water bath. Purity of sorted or isolated CD4+, CD8+ and CD8+ TEMRA cells was at least 90%.

The chain is encoded by TRBV25-1 joined to TRBJ1-1; 8 middle bases align to TRBD1. The clonotype was recovered from a human donor in good health. Sample: CD4+ T cells from PBMCs. The CDR3 reads CASSEATQGGEAFF. The nucleotide sequence is given as TGTGCCAGCAGTGAAGCCACACAGGGGGGTGAAGCTTTCTTT.